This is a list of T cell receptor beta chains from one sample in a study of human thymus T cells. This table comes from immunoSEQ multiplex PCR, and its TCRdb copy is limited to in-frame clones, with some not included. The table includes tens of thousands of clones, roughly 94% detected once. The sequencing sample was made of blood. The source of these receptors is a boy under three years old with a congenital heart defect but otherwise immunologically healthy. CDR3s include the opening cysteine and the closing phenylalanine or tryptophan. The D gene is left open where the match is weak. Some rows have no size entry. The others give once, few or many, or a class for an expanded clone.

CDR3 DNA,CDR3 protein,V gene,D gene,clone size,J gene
TGTGCCAGCAGCGTAAGTAGCGGGAGCTACGAGCAGTACTTC,CASSVSSGSYEQYF,TRBV9,TRBD2,-,TRBJ2-7
TGTGCCAGTAGGGGTGGATTAGCGGGGAACGAGCAGTACTTC,CASRGGLAGNEQYF,TRBV19,TRBD2,-,TRBJ2-7
TGCGCCAGCAGCACCACAGGGGCCGGCGGGTTGGATACGCAGTATTTT,CASSTTGAGGLDTQYF,TRBV5-1,TRBD1,-,TRBJ2-3
TGCGCCAGCAGCCAATCGGGGGACAGGCGAGAGACCCAGTACTTC,CASSQSGDRRETQYF,TRBV4-1,TRBD1,-,TRBJ2-5
TGCGCCAGCAGCTCGATGCTACAGGGGAGCTACGAGCAGTACTTC,CASSSMLQGSYEQYF,TRBV5-1,TRBD1,-,TRBJ2-7
TGTGCCATCAGTTCACAGGGCCCCTACGAGCAGTACTTC,CAISSQGPYEQYF,TRBV10-3,-,once,TRBJ2-7
TGTGCCAGCAGCCGACAGGGGGTGTGGGGCTACACCTTC,CASSRQGVWGYTF,TRBV6-5,TRBD1,-,TRBJ1-2
TGTGCCATCAGGGATCTTACAGATACGCAGTATTTT,CAIRDLTDTQYF,TRBV10-3,-,-,TRBJ2-3
TGCGCCAGCAGCCCAACCTTCGGGGACAGGGGTCTCCACGAGCAGTACTTC,CASSPTFGDRGLHEQYF,TRBV5-1,TRBD1,-,TRBJ2-7
TGTGCCAGCAGTTACTCTTGGGCAGGGGGCAATCAGCCCCAGCATTTT,CASSYSWAGGNQPQHF,TRBV6-6,-,-,TRBJ1-5
TGTGCCAGCAGCCCCCAGGGGAACACTGAAGCTTTCTTT,CASSPQGNTEAFF,TRBV4-2,-,-,TRBJ1-1
TGTGCCAGCAGCCAAGATCCTAATAGCGGGGGGTTCTACGAGCAGTACTTC,CASSQDPNSGGFYEQYF,TRBV4-2,TRBD2,-,TRBJ2-7
TGCGCCAGCAGCCACGCCAGAGGGGACGAGCAGTACTTC,CASSHARGDEQYF,TRBV4-3,-,-,TRBJ2-7
TGTGCCAGCATGGACAGGGGGCGGAATTCACCCCTCCACTTT,CASMDRGRNSPLHF,TRBV6-5,TRBD1,-,TRBJ1-6
TGTGCCAGCTCTCCAAGAGCTATAAAGCAGGGCTATGGCTACACCTTC,CASSPRAIKQGYGYTF,TRBV18,-,-,TRBJ1-2
TGTGCCAGCAGCCCTAGAGGCACCCTAGGGACTACCGGGGAGCTGTTTTTT,CASSPRGTLGTTGELFF,TRBV7-2,-,-,TRBJ2-2
TGTGCCAGCAGGGGGGACAGGGTCTATGGCTACACCTTC,CASRGDRVYGYTF,TRBV27,TRBD1,-,TRBJ1-2
TGTGCCAGCAGCTTCGACCGGGTCTTGGCTAACTATGGCTACACCTTC,CASSFDRVLANYGYTF,TRBV7-8,-,-,TRBJ1-2
TGCAGCGTCGGACAGGGTGCGCCTGAAGCTTTCTTT,CSVGQGAPEAFF,TRBV29-1,TRBD1,-,TRBJ1-1
TGTGCCAGTAGTATAAAAGATCTGGGTGAGACCCAGTACTTC,CASSIKDLGETQYF,TRBV19,-,once,TRBJ2-5
TGTGCCAGCAGTGAAAGGACAGGGCCCTACTACGAGCAGTACTTC,CASSERTGPYYEQYF,TRBV2,TRBD1,-,TRBJ2-7
TGTGCCAGCAGTGCAGGGGGCTATGGCTACACCTTC,CASSAGGYGYTF,TRBV6-6,TRBD1,-,TRBJ1-2
TGTGCCAGCAGTTTAGGGACGTTGCTGTATAGCAATCAGCCCCAGCATTTT,CASSLGTLLYSNQPQHF,TRBV28,-,-,TRBJ1-5
TGTGCCAGCAGTTTGGGCGCCTCCTACGAGCAGTACTTC,CASSLGASYEQYF,TRBV28,-,-,TRBJ2-7
TGCGCCAGCAGCTTCGGGACAGGGGGCGAGACCCAGTACTTC,CASSFGTGGETQYF,TRBV5-1,TRBD1,-,TRBJ2-5
TGTGCCAGCAGCTTAGTTTCCGGGACAGCGTTATTCGGGGAGCTGTTTTTT,CASSLVSGTALFGELFF,TRBV7-2,TRBD1,-,TRBJ2-2
TGTGCCAGCATGAAGGGGGATAGTAATGAAAAACTGTTTTTT,CASMKGDSNEKLFF,TRBV6-1,-,-,TRBJ1-4
TGTGCCAGCAGCCATACGGGACAGCTCAATGAGCAGTTCTTC,CASSHTGQLNEQFF,TRBV14,TRBD1,once,TRBJ2-1
TGTGCCAGCAGGGAACAGGGGAACGAGCAGTACTTC,CASREQGNEQYF,TRBV6-1,TRBD1,once,TRBJ2-7
TGTGCCAGCAGCTCGCGGACTAGCCCTAGCACAGATACGCAGTATTTT,CASSSRTSPSTDTQYF,TRBV9,TRBD2,-,TRBJ2-3
TGTGCCAGCAGCCAACGAGGGGGCCTAGCGGACTTCACAGATACGCAGTATTTT,CASSQRGGLADFTDTQYF,TRBV4-2,-,-,TRBJ2-3
TGTGCCAGCAGCAAAGCAGGCAGAGATCCAACTTATGGCTACACCTTC,CASSKAGRDPTYGYTF,TRBV21-1,-,few,TRBJ1-2
TGTGCCAGCAGTATCTACCCCGCTAGCAGGGGGGCGGGGCAAGAGACCCAGTACTTC,CASSIYPASRGAGQETQYF,TRBV7-2,-,once,TRBJ2-5
TGTGCCAGCACCACAGGGTCACATAGCAATCAGCCCCAGCATTTT,CASTTGSHSNQPQHF,TRBV6-6,-,-,TRBJ1-5
TGTGCCAGCAGCCAAGTCCCTGGACCCGGGGGGACCCAGTACTTC,CASSQVPGPGGTQYF,TRBV4-2,-,-,TRBJ2-5
TGCGCCAGCAGCTTAGGAGATACGCAGTATTTT,CASSLGDTQYF,TRBV5-1,-,-,TRBJ2-3
TGCAGCGTTTACGCGGGAGGCTACGAGCAGTACTTC,CSVYAGGYEQYF,TRBV29-1,TRBD2,-,TRBJ2-7
TGTGCCAGCAGCCCTCGGACTAGAGGCGAGCAGTACTTC,CASSPRTRGEQYF,TRBV7-2,TRBD2,-,TRBJ2-7
TGTGCCAGCAGACCCAGGGGGGGTCAGCCCCAGCATTTT,CASRPRGGQPQHF,TRBV6-1,TRBD1,-,TRBJ1-5
TGTGCCAGCAGTTACGGTCCACAGGGCAGTTATGAAAAACTGTTTTTT,CASSYGPQGSYEKLFF,TRBV6-5,-,once,TRBJ1-4